This TCR beta chain was recorded in a study of CD8 T cells in ankylosing spondylitis. This clonotype was counted at least ten times. Its cognate antigen is unknown. The CDR3 contains 13 residues. The V end was cut by 4 bases, the J end by 1 base, with 8 bases between. From germline, CDR1 is SGHRS and CDR2 YFSETQ. Study conclusions and caveats: Typical of ankylosing spondylitis blood, it appeared, was a TCR beta motif of eight highly homologous variants. Disease-associated clones were reportedly significantly overrepresented in matched ankylosing spondylitis synovial fluid. CD8+ by phenotype, disease-linked clones were relatively rare in peripheral blood.

TCRdb passed the 5' RACE reads through MiXCR, listing each CDR3 protein once. The sample lists 120,000 to 150,000 distinct CDR3 sequences, roughly 7.7% seen once, with roughly 7.2% in the top ten. This chain connects TRBV5-1 to TRBJ1-1; tentative D call: TRBD1 (5 bases). Material: synovial fluid, either unsorted or a sorted T cell fraction (not recorded which). The receptor was derived from a male donor with ankylosing spondylitis. CDR3: CASSRDWNTEAFF. Written as DNA, the CDR3 is TGCGCCAGCAGCCGGGACTGGAACACTGAAGCTTTCTTT.